This TCR beta chain came from a study of OX40 agonist ivuxolimab in advanced cancers. The CDR3 has 17 amino acids. V lost 0 bases and J lost 3, with 19 bases in between. In germline, CDR1 is SGHRS, CDR2 YFSETQ. Repertoires were generated with immunoSEQ multiplex PCR, while TCRdb's copy carries only in-frame clones and drops some. The sample records 20,000 to 30,000 clones, approximately 75% being singletons. The gene calls are TRBV5-1 and TRBJ2-7; D possibly corresponds to TRBD1 (6 bases). Sequences were derived from CD4+ or CD8+ T cells sorted from blood, sampled in a trial of the OX40 agonist ivuxolimab. This TCR was sampled from an adult with an advanced solid tumor such as melanoma, head and neck, liver or kidney cancer. The chain's CDR3 is CASSLVPGQGKFYEQYF. For the CDR3, the DNA is TGCGCCAGCAGCTTGGTGCCTGGCCAGGGGAAATTCTACGAGCAGTACTTC.